The clone carrying this T cell receptor beta chain was seen ten or more times. Its specificity is not known. Over 190 million TCR-beta sequences from 15-18 subjects came out of each sequencing run. TCRdb independently ran MiXCR on the 5' RACE reads; one entry per CDR3 protein. The sample has 70,000 to 90,000 distinct CDR3 sequences; 5% to 5.5% are singletons. The sample is drawn from a study of neurological immune-mediated disorders. Across the whole study: Of approximately 34 multiple sclerosis patients, approximately 31 were relapsing-remitting and 3 secondary progressive.

Study-level points and caveats: CDR3 amino acid sequences of expanded clones were not shared across subjects, a result suggesting private repertoires in all groups. On phylogenetic grouping, the repertoires of 18 of 34 multiple sclerosis patients fell within one related-CDR3 cluster, constituting a possible signature.

The source material was PBMCs. The source is a woman younger than 45 with multiple sclerosis.

CDR3 region: CSVRWTGGETQYF. CDR3 in DNA: TGCAGCGTTCGTTGGACAGGCGGAGAGACCCAGTACTTC. The chain employs TRBV29-1 and TRBJ2-5, with 7 bases aligning to TRBD1. Per the germline V gene, CDR1 is SQVTM and CDR2 is ANQGSEA. The CDR3 consists of 13 residues. V gave up 5 bases and J gave up 4 bases; unmatched junction bases: 7.